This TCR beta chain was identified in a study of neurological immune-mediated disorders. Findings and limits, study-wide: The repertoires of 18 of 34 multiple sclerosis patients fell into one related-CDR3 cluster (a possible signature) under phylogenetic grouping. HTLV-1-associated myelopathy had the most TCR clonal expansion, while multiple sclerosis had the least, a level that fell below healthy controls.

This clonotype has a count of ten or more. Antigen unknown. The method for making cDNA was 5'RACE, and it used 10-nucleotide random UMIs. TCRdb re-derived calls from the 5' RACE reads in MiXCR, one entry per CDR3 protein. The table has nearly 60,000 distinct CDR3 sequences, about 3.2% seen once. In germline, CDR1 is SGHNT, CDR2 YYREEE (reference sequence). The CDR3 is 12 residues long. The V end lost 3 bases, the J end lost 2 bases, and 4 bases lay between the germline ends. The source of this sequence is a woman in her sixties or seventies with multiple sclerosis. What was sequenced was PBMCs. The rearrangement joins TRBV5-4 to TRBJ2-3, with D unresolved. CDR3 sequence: CASSSFTDTQYF. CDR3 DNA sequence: TGTGCCAGCAGCTCCTTCACAGATACGCAGTATTTT.